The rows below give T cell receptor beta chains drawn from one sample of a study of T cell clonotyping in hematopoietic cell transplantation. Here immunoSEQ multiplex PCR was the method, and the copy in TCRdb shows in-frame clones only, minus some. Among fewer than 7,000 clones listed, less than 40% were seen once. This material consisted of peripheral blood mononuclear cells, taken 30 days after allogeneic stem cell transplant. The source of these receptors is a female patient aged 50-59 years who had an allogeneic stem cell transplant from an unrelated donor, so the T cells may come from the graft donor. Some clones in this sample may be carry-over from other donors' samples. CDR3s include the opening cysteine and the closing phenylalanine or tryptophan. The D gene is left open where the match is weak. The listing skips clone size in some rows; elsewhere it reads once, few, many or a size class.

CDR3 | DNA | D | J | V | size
CASSPRGLERLFF | TGTGCCAGCAGTCCCCGCGGCCTTGAAAGACTGTTTTTT | . | TRBJ1-4 | TRBV25-1 | .
CAFSNRVYEQYF | TGTGCCTTTTCAAACCGGGTCTACGAGCAGTACTTC | . | TRBJ2-7 | TRBV30 | .
CASGRNTGELFF | TGTGCCAGCGGCCGTAACACCGGGGAGCTGTTTTTT | . | TRBJ2-2 | TRBV6-5 | few
CASSESGRGTYEQYF | TGTGCCAGCAGTGAATCGGGTAGGGGGACCTACGAGCAGTACTTC | . | TRBJ2-7 | TRBV25-1 | .
CSARQGETQYF | TGCAGTGCGAGGCAGGGTGAGACCCAGTACTTC | . | TRBJ2-5 | TRBV20-1 | .
CASSQDWGDQETQYF | TGTGCCAGCAGCCAAGATTGGGGGGACCAAGAGACCCAGTACTTC | . | TRBJ2-5 | TRBV4-2 | few
CSVLPRDRGAEAFF | TGCAGCGTACTACCCCGGGACAGGGGCGCTGAAGCTTTCTTT | TRBD1 | TRBJ1-1 | TRBV29-1 | .
CASSLLGGGDHEQYF | TGTGCCAGCAGTTTGCTGGGGGGCGGTGACCACGAGCAGTACTTC | . | TRBJ2-7 | TRBV6-5 | .
CAWNELGQPQHF | TGTGCCTGGAATGAGTTAGGTCAGCCCCAGCATTTT | . | TRBJ1-5 | TRBV30 | .
CAWSSGGADTQYF | TGTGCCTGGAGTAGCGGGGGTGCAGATACGCAGTATTTT | TRBD2 | TRBJ2-3 | TRBV30 | .
CATHYEWNSPLHF | TGTGCCACCCATTACGAGTGGAATTCACCCCTCCACTTT | . | TRBJ1-6 | TRBV6-5 | .
CASSLSRTGYGYTF | TGTGCCAGCAGCTTGAGTCGGACAGGTTATGGCTACACCTTC | TRBD1 | TRBJ1-2 | TRBV5-4 | few
CASSIEGLGVRPNYGYTF | TGTGCCAGTAGTATAGAAGGCCTCGGGGTCCGACCTAACTATGGCTACACCTTC | . | TRBJ1-2 | TRBV19 | few
CASSLSGAGLQPQHF | TGTGCCAGCAGCTTGTCCGGGGCCGGGTTGCAGCCCCAGCATTTT | . | TRBJ1-5 | TRBV5-5 | few
CASSADREANYGYTF | TGTGCCAGCAGCGCGGACAGGGAAGCTAACTATGGCTACACCTTC | TRBD1 | TRBJ1-2 | TRBV9 | .